This T cell receptor beta chain came from a study of blood T cell repertoires in COVID-19. Study at large: The United States, Italy and Spain were the sources of the acute and convalescent COVID-19 samples. Nucleic acid was either cDNA or gDNA, and it came from T cells, B-cell-depleted T cells, or PBMCs.

Germline lookup yields CDR1 MDHEN and CDR2 SYDVKM. The germline V and J ends were trimmed by 2 bases and 5 bases, with 12 bases remaining between them. The CDR3 length is 14 residues. Enrolled during active infection, Seattle patients were then followed longitudinally. Original processing notes: Cell counts per sample came from amplifying reference gene primers. This table comes from immunoSEQ multiplex PCR, and its TCRdb copy is limited to in-frame clones, with some not included. V and J calls and clone size are as listed in that table; D and trimming were resolved from the DNA. The sample holds 250,000 to 350,000 clones, roughly 83% seen once.

This rearrangement joins TRBV28 to TRBJ1-2; D is perhaps TRBD1 (5 bases). Sequenced material: peripheral blood. This clonotype was sampled from a human donor with COVID-19, enrolled during active disease. The donor label of this sample is uncertain. Here the CDR3 DNA reads TGTGCCAGCAGTTTAGGGGCCACCATTTATGGCTACACCTTC. This gives the protein CASSLGATIYGYTF.